This TCR beta chain is drawn from a study of blood T cells in healthy people across ages. Overall study findings and caveats: It was the long-lived donors that had more naive CD4+ cells and higher diversity than aged donors.

In regard to this clonotype: The antigen is unknown.

Isolation per sample recovered at least 6.5 million PBMCs. A J-beta primer mix and a sample-barcoded 5' primer were used in a second PCR of about 7 to 12 cycles. Every individual sample yielded 2.5 million or more paired-end reads (each containing CDR3). TCRdb redid the calling of the 5' RACE reads with MiXCR, one entry per CDR3 protein. Found here are more than 650,000 distinct CDR3 sequences, 22% of them singletons; the top ten hold roughly 22%. This CDR3 is built from 14 residues. V dropped 4 bases and J dropped 7 bases, with 14 bases sitting between them. The germline V gene encodes CDR1 SGHDN and CDR2 FVKESK.

The sequence was collected from a man between 65 and 79 years old in good health. The rearrangement uses TRBV14 and TRBJ2-1; D tentatively reads TRBD1 or TRBD2 (6 bases each). The sequenced sample was blood. The CDR3 nucleotides are TGTGCCAGCAGCCGCCAAAGGGGGGTGAATGAGCAGTTCTTC. Its protein product is CASSRQRGVNEQFF. The whole variable domain, remainder taken from reference TRBV14 and TRBJ2-1, is EAGVTQFPSHSVIEKGQTVTLRCDPISGHDNLYWYRRVMGKEIKFLLHFVKESKQDESGMPNNRFLAERTGGTYSTLKVQPAELEDSGVYFCASSRQRGVNEQFFGPGTRLTVL.